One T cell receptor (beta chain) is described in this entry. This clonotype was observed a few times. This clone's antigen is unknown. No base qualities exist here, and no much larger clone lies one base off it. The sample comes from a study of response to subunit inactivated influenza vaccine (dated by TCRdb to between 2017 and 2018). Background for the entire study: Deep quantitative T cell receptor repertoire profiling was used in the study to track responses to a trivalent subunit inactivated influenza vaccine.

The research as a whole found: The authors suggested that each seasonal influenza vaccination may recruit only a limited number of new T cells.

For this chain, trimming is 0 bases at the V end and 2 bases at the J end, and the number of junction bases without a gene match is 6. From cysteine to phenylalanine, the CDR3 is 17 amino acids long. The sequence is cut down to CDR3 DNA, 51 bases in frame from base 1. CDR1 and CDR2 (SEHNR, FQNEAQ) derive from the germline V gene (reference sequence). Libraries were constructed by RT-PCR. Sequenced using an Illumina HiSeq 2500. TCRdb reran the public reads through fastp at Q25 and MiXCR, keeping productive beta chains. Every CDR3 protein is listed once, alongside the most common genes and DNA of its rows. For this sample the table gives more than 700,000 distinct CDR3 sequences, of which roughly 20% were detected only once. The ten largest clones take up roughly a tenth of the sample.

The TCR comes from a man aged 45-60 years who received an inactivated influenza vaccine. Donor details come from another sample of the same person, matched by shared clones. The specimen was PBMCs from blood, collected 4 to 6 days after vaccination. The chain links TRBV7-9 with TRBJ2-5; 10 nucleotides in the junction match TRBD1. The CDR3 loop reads CASSLALGDRGQETQYF. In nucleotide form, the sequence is TGTGCCAGCAGCTTAGCGCTCGGGGACAGGGGTCAAGAGACCCAGTACTTC.